Listed below are T cell receptor beta chains from one sample, sequenced in a study of OX40 agonist ivuxolimab in advanced cancers. Clones were sequenced by immunoSEQ multiplex PCR, and TCRdb holds only the in-frame ones, with some missing. The sample carries tens of thousands of clones, 65% to 90% recorded once. Here the sequenced sample was CD4+ or CD8+ T cells sorted from blood, taken in a trial of the OX40 agonist ivuxolimab. The receptors derive from an adult with an advanced solid tumor such as melanoma, head and neck, liver or kidney cancer. The CDR3 runs from the conserved cysteine through the conserved F or W. D genes are given only for firm matches. For some rows the clone size is stated as once, few or many, or as a class when expanded; others skip it.

V gene: TRBV5-1; D gene: TRBD2; J gene: TRBJ2-1; clone size: .; CDR3 DNA: TGCGCCAGCAGCTTTGGGGCGGGGGGCCAGTACAATGAGCAGTTCTTC; CDR3 protein: CASSFGAGGQYNEQFF
V gene: TRBV27; D gene: .; J gene: TRBJ2-1; clone size: .; CDR3 DNA: TGTGCCAGCAGTTTATCTCGCGGGGACTACAATGAGCAGTTCTTC; CDR3 protein: CASSLSRGDYNEQFF
V gene: TRBV30; D gene: .; J gene: TRBJ2-1; clone size: .; CDR3 DNA: TGTGCCTGGGGGGGTAGTAGCGAAAGCTCCTACAATGAGCAGTTCTTC; CDR3 protein: CAWGGSSESSYNEQFF
V gene: TRBV12-5; D gene: TRBD1; J gene: TRBJ2-2; clone size: .; CDR3 DNA: TGTGCTAGTGGCCATCAGGGGGCAGACGGGGAGCTGTTTTTT; CDR3 protein: CASGHQGADGELFF
V gene: TRBV6-1; D gene: TRBD2; J gene: TRBJ2-1; clone size: .; CDR3 DNA: TGTGCCAGCAGTGAACTAGCGGGAGCCTACAATGAGCAGTTCTTC; CDR3 protein: CASSELAGAYNEQFF
V gene: TRBV2; D gene: .; J gene: TRBJ2-7; clone size: .; CDR3 DNA: TGTGCCAGCAGTGAACGGGGGACGGGCTACGAGCAGTACTTC; CDR3 protein: CASSERGTGYEQYF
V gene: TRBV10-2; D gene: .; J gene: TRBJ2-7; clone size: .; CDR3 DNA: TGCGCCAGTCAGGGGGGCTACGAGCAGTACTTC; CDR3 protein: CASQGGYEQYF
V gene: TRBV2; D gene: TRBD1; J gene: TRBJ1-3; clone size: .; CDR3 DNA: TGTGCCAGCAGTGAAAGGGGGCAGGCTGGAAACACCATATATTTT; CDR3 protein: CASSERGQAGNTIYF
V gene: TRBV30; D gene: TRBD1; J gene: TRBJ1-5; clone size: .; CDR3 DNA: TGTGCCTGGATCCGGCGGCAGGGGGATCAGCCCCAGCATTTT; CDR3 protein: CAWIRRQGDQPQHF
V gene: TRBV16; D gene: TRBD1; J gene: TRBJ1-5; clone size: .; CDR3 DNA: TGTGCCAGCAGCCAAGGGACAGGGCTCCAGCCCCAGCATTTT; CDR3 protein: CASSQGTGLQPQHF
V gene: TRBV4-1; D gene: .; J gene: TRBJ2-7; clone size: .; CDR3 DNA: TGCGCCAGCAGCCAAGAAGAAGACTCCTACGAGCAGTACTTC; CDR3 protein: CASSQEEDSYEQYF
V gene: TRBV27; D gene: .; J gene: TRBJ2-7; clone size: .; CDR3 DNA: TGTGCCAGCAGCCAGATTCGGACGGACTACGAGCAGTACTTC; CDR3 protein: CASSQIRTDYEQYF
V gene: TRBV6-4; D gene: TRBD2; J gene: TRBJ2-1; clone size: large; CDR3 DNA: TGTGCCAGCAGTGACTCTCCGACTAGCACTAATGAGCAGTTCTTC; CDR3 protein: CASSDSPTSTNEQFF
V gene: TRBV9; D gene: .; J gene: TRBJ2-7; clone size: .; CDR3 DNA: TGTGCCAGCAGCGTCTCGGCGGGATACGAGCAGTACTTC; CDR3 protein: CASSVSAGYEQYF
V gene: TRBV7-6; D gene: TRBD2; J gene: TRBJ2-5; clone size: .; CDR3 DNA: TGTGCCAGCAGCCCCGGACTAGCTCGTGAGACCCAGTACTTC; CDR3 protein: CASSPGLARETQYF
V gene: TRBV27; D gene: TRBD1; J gene: TRBJ1-2; clone size: .; CDR3 DNA: TGTGCCAGCAGGGAGAGAGGGGGCGCAAACTATGGCTACACCTTC; CDR3 protein: CASRERGGANYGYTF
V gene: TRBV30; D gene: TRBD2; J gene: TRBJ2-1; clone size: .; CDR3 DNA: TGTGCCTGGGACACTGGGGGAGGGCCCCTTTCGACCTACAATGAGCAGTTCTTC; CDR3 protein: CAWDTGGGPLSTYNEQFF